The source of this TCR beta chain is a study of graft-versus-host responses after intestinal transplantation. Study-level background: Each of the recipients got a multivisceral, liver-intestinal, or isolated intestinal transplant. Uniformly, recipients were administered anti-thymocyte globulin induction with subsequent tacrolimus and steroids for around 3 years.

This clone has only one observation. The antigen remains unidentified. General study points: Where graft-donor T cell macrochimerism was present, patients had high graft-versus-host to host-versus-graft clonal ratios in allografts.

The CDR3 extends over 15 amino acids. Germline-derived CDR1 and CDR2 are SGDLS and YYNGEE. The J segment lost 5 bases and the V segment lost 3 bases, leaving 8 bases of the junction unmatched. The protocol was immunoSEQ multiplex PCR, while the TCRdb copy is restricted to in-frame clones and leaves out a portion. This sample yields approximately 24,000 clones, of which about 94% are seen a single time; less than 0.85% belongs to the top ten. V is TRBV9 and J is TRBJ2-1, with 7 positions matching TRBD1. This TCR was recovered from a human patient who received an intestinal transplant, so some T cells may come from the graft donor. Sequenced material: PBMCs, taken more than 29 days after intestinal transplant. CDR3 loop: CASSAWTGLDNEQFF. CDR3 nucleotides: TGTGCCAGCAGCGCTTGGACAGGATTAGACAATGAGCAGTTCTTC.